These 10 T cell receptor beta chains came from one sample sequenced in a study of shared clonotypes between healthy human individuals (dated by TCRdb to 2018 to 2021). Libraries were built with the immunoSEQ multiplex PCR assay. TCRdb mirrors the immuneACCESS table, restricted to in-frame sequences. Some clones are absent from its copies; in checked studies, under half trace to an unresolved V gene, and the reason for the others is unknown. Within this sample are some 900,000 clones, with around three quarters of them counted one time only. Nearly 1.5% of the sample rests with the top ten. Sequences were obtained from memory CD4+ T cells sorted from blood. The sample's cell subset or site label is to be understood as: CD45RA-negative fraction. Receptors were obtained from a man aged 18 to 29 in good health.

The chain links TRBV5-4 to TRBJ2-3; 7 bases align to TRBD2. V dropped 0 bases and J dropped 1; count of bases not matched to a gene: 5. Germline V CDR1 and CDR2: SGHNT, YYREEE (reference sequence). The CDR3 runs to 16 residues. CDR3 sequence reads: CASSLVASGRTDTQYF. As DNA, the CDR3 is TGTGCCAGCAGCTTGGTCGCTAGCGGTCGCACAGATACGCAGTATTTT.

This clone appeared once. The rearrangement uses TRBV7-9 and TRBJ2-3; 7 positions agree with TRBD2. Germline values: CDR1 SEHNR, CDR2 FQNEAQ (reference sequence). The J segment lost 4 bases and the V segment lost 4 bases, leaving 5 bases of the junction unmatched. This CDR3 is 14 amino acids long. The CDR3, as DNA: TGTGCCAGCAGCTCTTCTACTAGCGCAGATACGCAGTATTTT. It yields the protein CASSSSTSADTQYF.

This clone was counted once. The V call is TRBV2, the J call TRBJ1-5; a weak D match, TRBD1 (6 bases). V lost 4 bases and J 5 bases, leaving 12 bases between the germline ends. Germline V CDR1 and CDR2: SNHLY, FYNNEI. CDR3 length equals 14 residues. CDR3 coding DNA: TGTGCCAGCAGTGTAGCAGGGGCGCATCAGCCCCAGCATTTT. Its protein is CASSVAGAHQPQHF. Full variable domain (missing parts from reference TRBV2 and TRBJ1-5): EPEVTQTPSHQVTQMGQEVILRCVPISNHLYFYWYRQILGQKVEFLVSFYNNEISEKSEIFDDQFSVERPDGSNFTLKIRSTKLEDSAMYFCASSVAGAHQPQHFGDGTRLSIL.

The chain carries TRBV18 and TRBJ1-1, with no clear D. CDR1 is KGHSH, CDR2 LQKENI, per germline. The CDR3 totals 14 residues. V gave up 4 bases and J gave up 2 bases, with 11 bases separating them. The CDR3 bases are TGTGCCAGCTCACTTTGGACCGAAAACACTGAAGCTTTCTTT. Protein product: CASSLWTENTEAFF.

This clone was counted once. The rearrangement uses TRBV12-5 and TRBJ2-2, with TRBD1 matching 9 bases. Per germline, CDR1 LGHNT and CDR2 FRNRAP. Trimming took 0 bases from V and 7 from J; bases not matched to a gene: 3. The CDR3 has 15 amino acids. CDR3 DNA: TGTGCTAGTGGTTTGGTACAGGGGGCGATCGGGGAGCTGTTTTTT. This sequence encodes CASGLVQGAIGELFF.

The chain joins TRBV5-8 to TRBJ1-6; the D gene is possibly TRBD1 (5 bases). This CDR3 contains 16 residues. Deletions cut 2 bases from V and 6 bases from J, with 15 bases between. Germline V gene sequence: CDR1 SGHTS, CDR2 YDEGEE. The CDR3: CASSFYSGGSNSPLHF. The CDR3 region has the DNA TGTGCCAGCAGCTTTTATTCTGGGGGATCTAATTCACCCCTCCACTTT.

The chain recombines TRBV18 with TRBJ1-1; D is undetermined. Trimming left V 0 bases short and J 1 base short, with 9 bases between. The germline V gene has CDR1 KGHSH and CDR2 LQKENI. The CDR3 loop spans 15 amino acids. The CDR3 region has the DNA TGTGCCAGCTCACCACCCTTGAGGACGAACACTGAAGCTTTCTTT. Protein: CASSPPLRTNTEAFF.

The V and J genes are TRBV11-2 and TRBJ1-1; no clear D gene. V lost 0 bases and J 4 bases, leaving 9 bases between the germline ends. Germline assignment: CDR1 SGHAT and CDR2 FQNNGV. This CDR3 is built from 14 residues. CDR3 amino acids: CASSLDSLVTEAFF. CDR3 in DNA: TGTGCCAGCAGCTTAGACAGCCTTGTCACTGAAGCTTTCTTT.

The J gene is TRBJ2-1, the V gene TRBV6-5; unclear D gene. The CDR3 runs 14 residues. From germline, CDR1 is MNHEY and CDR2 SVGAGI. Trimming shortened V by 6 bases and J by 7 bases, and 16 bases separated the two germline ends. The CDR3 reads CASSGRRLVNEQFF. The CDR3 coding sequence is TGTGCCAGCAGCGGTCGTCGCCTGGTAAATGAGCAGTTCTTC.

The genes are TRBV5-1 and TRBJ1-2, with TRBD1 as a possible D gene (5 bases). This CDR3 is 14 amino acids long. Germline V gene data show CDR1 as SGHRS and CDR2 as YFSETQ. V lost 1 base and J 5 bases, leaving 12 bases between the germline ends. In DNA form, the CDR3 reads TGCGCCAGCAGCTTGATCCAGGGCAATTATGGCTACACCTTC. This translates into CASSLIQGNYGYTF.